This T cell receptor beta chain is drawn from a study of tumour-infiltrating T cells in Burkitt lymphoma. Study-wide background: All epidemiological Burkitt lymphoma subtypes were represented in the cohort. Overall and progression-free survival were predicted by productive clonality. Study-level results: Many Burkitt lymphoma patients shared several public clonotypes.

This clone ranks as large. Its antigen is not known. Losses at the gene ends were 7 bases for V and 2 bases for J; bases not matched to a gene: 6. The germline gives CDR1 MNHNS, CDR2 SASEGT. The CDR3 loop spans 15 amino acids. Sequenced by immunoSEQ multiplex PCR; TCRdb stores in-frame clones only, minus some. The sample lists about 860 clones, about a quarter seen once, with about 25% in the top ten. The TCR was taken from a human donor with Burkitt lymphoma. This chain joins TRBV6-1 and TRBJ2-5; 11 bases match TRBD2. The sequenced material came from tumor tissue. CDR3 residues: CASKLAGAKQETQYF. In DNA, the CDR3 is TGTGCCAGCAAACTAGCGGGGGCGAAGCAAGAGACCCAGTACTTC.